The 28 T cell receptor beta chains below were found in one sample sequenced in a study of blood T cell repertoires in COVID-19. Using immunoSEQ multiplex PCR, the repertoire was profiled, and TCRdb retains in-frame clones only, with some absent. This table has roughly 250,000 clones, around nine tenths appearing once. Sequencing was done on a sample of PBMCs or T cells enriched from blood (not recorded which). These receptors were taken from a woman aged 50 to 60 who had recovered from COVID-19.

The chain recombines TRBV28 with TRBJ1-4; possibly TRBD1 for D (5 bases). V was cut by 8 bases and J by 4 bases, with 8 bases left in between. Germline V lookup: CDR1 MDHEN, CDR2 SYDVKM. The CDR3 totals 12 residues. The CDR3 spells CASSQGNEKLFF. The CDR3 DNA sequence: TGTGCCAGCTCCCAGGGTAATGAAAAACTGTTTTTT.

The V gene is TRBV15, the J gene TRBJ1-4; the D gene is possibly TRBD1 (5 bases). V shed 0 bases and J shed 0 bases, with 8 bases lying between them. CDR1 LNHNV and CDR2 YYDKDF come from the germline V gene (reference sequence). The CDR3 runs 16 residues. The CDR3 is CATSRDGGATNEKLFF. CDR3 in DNA: TGTGCCACCAGCAGAGATGGGGGGGCAACTAATGAAAAACTGTTTTTT.

The chain combines TRBV7-8 with TRBJ2-3, with 8 positions matching TRBD2. The CDR3 sequence is 17 residues long. Germline trimming cut 1 base from V and 0 bases from J; bases unmatched to any gene: 6. In germline, CDR1 is SGHVS, CDR2 FQNEAQ. The CDR3: CASSLGATSASTDTQYF. In DNA, the CDR3 is TGTGCCAGCAGCTTAGGGGCGACTAGCGCGAGCACAGATACGCAGTATTTT.

The rearrangement joins TRBV3-1 (or the pseudogene TRBV3-2) to TRBJ2-1; 9 bases are a match to TRBD2. CDR1 and CDR2 (germline): LGHDT, YNNKEL (reference sequence). The junction had 9 bases not matched to a gene; V was cut back by 5 bases and J by 4 bases. The CDR3 runs 16 residues. Here the CDR3 reads CASSTYSGRTYNEQFF. In DNA, the CDR3 is TGTGCCAGCAGCACTTATAGCGGGAGAACGTACAATGAGCAGTTCTTC.

The chain uses TRBV25-1 and TRBJ2-1; D remains ambiguous. Germline assignment: CDR1 MGHDK and CDR2 SYGVNS. Between the trimmed V and J ends, which lost 2 bases and 8 bases, there was a span of 7 bases. The CDR3 runs to 12 residues. The CDR3 DNA reads TGTGCCAGCAGTGAAATGGCGGATGAGCAGTTCTTC. This encodes CASSEMADEQFF.

The chain is built from TRBV28 and TRBJ1-1; D possibly corresponds to TRBD1 (6 bases). V shed 3 bases and J shed 0 bases, with 11 bases lying between them. The CDR3 is 15 residues long. Germline V gene sequence: CDR1 MDHEN, CDR2 SYDVKM. The CDR3 reads CASSFYRAMNTEAFF. The CDR3 nucleotides are TGTGCCAGCAGTTTTTACAGGGCTATGAACACTGAAGCTTTCTTT.

This clone showed up just once. The chain couples TRBV11-2 to TRBJ2-3, with 7 positions matching TRBD1. Germline V gene lookup returns CDR1 SGHAT and CDR2 FQNNGV. J lost 4 bases, V lost 5 bases, and 15 bases had no gene match. CDR3 size: 17 residues. The CDR3 DNA follows: TGTGCCAGCAGCCGTCGAGGGGGCGCAGGGTCCCCAGATACGCAGTATTTT. It yields the protein CASSRRGGAGSPDTQYF.

This clone was seen once. The chain links TRBV10-3 to TRBJ1-4; D remains unclear. This CDR3 region has 14 residues. Germline V lookup: CDR1 ENHRY, CDR2 SYGVKD. V was shortened by 0 bases and J by 2 bases, with 4 bases between the two germline ends. The CDR3 DNA follows: TGTGCCATCAGTGAGTCGGAGACTAATGAAAAACTGTTTTTT. Translated: CAISESETNEKLFF.

This chain connects TRBV6-6 to TRBJ2-1; 11 bases fit TRBD2. V lost 5 bases, J lost 10 bases, and 4 bases stayed unmatched. In germline, CDR1 is MNHNY, CDR2 SVGAGI (reference sequence). The CDR3 sequence is 13 residues long. The CDR3 DNA reads TGTGCCAGCAGTCTTCTAGCGGGAGGAGAGCAGTTCTTC. Translated, it gives CASSLLAGGEQFF.

The chain combines TRBV6-5 with TRBJ2-7; the D is unclear. V was clipped by 2 bases and J by 3 bases, with 2 bases between them. The CDR3 length is 11 residues. Germline lookup yields CDR1 MNHEY and CDR2 SVGAGI. The DNA for the CDR3 is TGTGCCAGCAGTTACCTCTACGAGCAGTACTTC. As protein: CASSYLYEQYF.

This chain links TRBV9 with TRBJ2-1, with a tentative D call TRBD2 (6 bases). CDR1 SGDLS and CDR2 YYNGEE come from the germline V gene. V gave up 2 bases and J gave up 4 bases, with 16 bases separating them. The CDR3 sequence is 16 residues long. The CDR3 coding sequence is TGTGCCAGCAGCGTGGTTGGTAGCGGACCATACAATGAGCAGTTCTTC. Its translation: CASSVVGSGPYNEQFF.

V and J are TRBV30 and TRBJ2-1; TRBD2 matches 7 bases. In germline, CDR1 is GTSNPN, CDR2 SVGIG (reference sequence). CDR3 length: 16 amino acids. V lost 4 bases and J lost 4; bases outside the gene matches: 13. CDR3 in DNA: TGTGCCTGGATAAAAGTAGCGGGCTCATCGTACAATGAGCAGTTCTTC. Translation: CAWIKVAGSSYNEQFF.

The rearrangement joins TRBV6-4 to TRBJ2-2; no clear D gene. CDR3 length: 13 residues. From germline, CDR1 is MRHNA and CDR2 SNTAGT. Trimming cost V 5 bases and J 0 bases, with 4 bases left between them. CDR3 sequence reads: CASSRSNTGELFF. The CDR3 coding sequence is TGTGCCAGCAGTCGGTCGAACACCGGGGAGCTGTTTTTT.

The rearrangement joins TRBV5-1 to TRBJ2-3; D is undetermined. Germline V lookup: CDR1 SGHRS, CDR2 YFSETQ. V gave up 0 bases and J gave up 0 bases, with 11 bases separating them. CDR3 length equals 16 residues. CDR3 in amino acids: CASSLAASSSTDTQYF. The CDR3, as DNA: TGCGCCAGCAGCTTGGCCGCGTCTTCTAGCACAGATACGCAGTATTTT.

The chain carries TRBV25-1 and TRBJ1-4; no definite D call. Germline V gene data show CDR1 as MGHDK and CDR2 as SYGVNS. The V gene lost 4 bases and the J gene lost 8 bases, with 14 bases spanning the gap. The CDR3 consists of 14 residues. CDR3 loop: CASSVPGGLEKLFF. CDR3 sequence (DNA): TGTGCCAGCAGTGTTCCGGGCGGGTTGGAAAAACTGTTTTTT.

V usage is TRBV25-1 and J usage is TRBJ2-7; unclear D gene. Trimming removed 6 bases at V and 3 bases at J, with 6 bases between. CDR3 length: 11 residues. The germline V gene has CDR1 MGHDK and CDR2 SYGVNS. CDR3 in amino acids: CASSDNYEQYF. The CDR3 DNA sequence: TGTGCCAGCAGCGACAACTACGAGCAGTACTTC.

The J gene is TRBJ2-3, the V gene TRBV2; 7 bases map to TRBD2. Germline CDR1 SNHLY, CDR2 FYNNEI. Unmatched junction bases numbered 8, after V lost 9 bases and J lost 2 bases. The CDR3 length is 14 residues. The CDR3 is CASKTSLITDTQYF. DNA of the CDR3: TGTGCCAGTAAGACTAGCTTGATCACAGATACGCAGTATTTT.

In this sample, this clone turned up once. The chain couples TRBV7-9 to TRBJ1-1; D is uncertain. The CDR3 is made up of 13 amino acids. Trimming shortened V by 3 bases and J by 1 base, and 6 bases separated the two germline ends. The V gene's germline CDR1 is SEHNR and CDR2 FQNEAQ (reference sequence). The CDR3: CASSFGANTEAFF. CDR3 DNA sequence: TGTGCCAGCAGCTTTGGAGCGAACACTGAAGCTTTCTTT.

The CDR3 region has the DNA TGTGCCTGGGTTGTAAGCGGCCGCTCTGGAAACACCATATATTTT. The encoded protein is CAWVVSGRSGNTIYF. The chain recombines TRBV30 with TRBJ1-3; D is undetermined. The V gene lost 5 bases and the J gene lost 0 bases, with 14 bases spanning the gap. Germline V gives CDR1 GTSNPN, CDR2 SVGIG (reference sequence). There are 15 residues in the CDR3.

The V gene is TRBV10-1, the J gene TRBJ2-3; 9 nucleotides line up with TRBD2. The germline gives CDR1 WNHNN, CDR2 SYGVQD (reference sequence). The CDR3 runs 15 residues. V lost 4 bases and J lost 5; bases outside the gene matches: 7. This CDR3 reads CASSVGLAGRDTQYF. CDR3 DNA sequence: TGCGCCAGCAGTGTAGGCCTAGCGGGAAGAGATACGCAGTATTTT.

The chain combines TRBV9 with TRBJ1-2, with TRBD1 as a possible D gene (6 bases). Between the trimmed V and J ends, which lost 0 bases and 2 bases, there was a span of 11 bases. The CDR3 loop spans 15 amino acids. CDR1 is SGDLS and CDR2 is YYNGEE in the germline V gene. The CDR3 reads CASSVDAGANYGYTF. In nucleotides, the CDR3 is TGTGCCAGCAGCGTAGATGCAGGGGCGAACTATGGCTACACCTTC.

This chain links TRBV19 with TRBJ1-2; D is uncertain. V gave up 5 bases and J gave up 3 bases, with 19 bases separating them. The germline CDR1 and CDR2 sequences are LNHDA and SQIVND (reference sequence). This CDR3 comprises 16 residues. The CDR3 nucleotides read TGTGCCAGTAGTCCTCAAGACAAATCGCCGGACTATGGCTACACCTTC. Protein: CASSPQDKSPDYGYTF.

J is TRBJ2-1 and V is TRBV25-1; 13 positions match TRBD2. The germline V gene has CDR1 MGHDK and CDR2 SYGVNS. Germline trimming cut 6 bases from V and 8 bases from J; bases unmatched to any gene: 10. This CDR3 has 16 amino acids. The CDR3 is CASRANGLAGVYEQFF. The CDR3 nucleotides read TGTGCCAGCAGGGCTAATGGACTAGCGGGAGTTTATGAGCAGTTCTTC.

The V and J genes are TRBV5-5 and TRBJ2-2, with 11 bases matching TRBD2. The CDR3 totals 19 residues. Germline V gene data show CDR1 as SGHKS and CDR2 as YYEKEE (reference sequence). The ends lost 1 base at V and 5 bases at J; junction bases unmatched: 13. The CDR3 is CASSLLAGGLSMITGELFF. DNA of the CDR3: TGTGCCAGCAGCTTGCTAGCGGGAGGACTAAGCATGATTACCGGGGAGCTGTTTTTT.

J is TRBJ2-1 and V is TRBV15; 10 bases fit TRBD2. CDR3 size: 15 residues. With 0 bases clipped from V and 9 bases from J, the junction kept 5 bases outside the gene matches. Germline loops: CDR1 LNHNV, CDR2 YYDKDF (reference sequence). CDR3 loop: CATSRDRIAGGEQFF. The CDR3 DNA sequence: TGTGCCACCAGCAGAGATAGGATAGCGGGAGGTGAGCAGTTCTTC.

This clone was recorded once. J is TRBJ1-1 and V is TRBV5-4, with unresolved D. The V end was cut by 4 bases, the J end by 0 bases, with 10 bases between. Germline V gene sequence: CDR1 SGHNT, CDR2 YYREEE (reference sequence). The CDR3 has 14 amino acids. DNA for the CDR3: TGTGCCAGCAGCCCCAGTGCCGTGAACACTGAAGCTTTCTTT. It codes for CASSPSAVNTEAFF.

The chain links TRBV9 to TRBJ1-5, with 8 positions matching TRBD1. The germline gives CDR1 SGDLS, CDR2 YYNGEE. CDR3 size: 15 residues. V gave up 4 bases and J gave up 1 base; unmatched junction bases: 4. For the CDR3, the DNA is TGTGCCAGCAGCCCGACAGGGGTAAGCAATCAGCCCCAGCATTTT. Amino acid sequence: CASSPTGVSNQPQHF.

This chain links TRBV5-6 with TRBJ2-3; 7 nucleotides align to TRBD1. The V gene end was trimmed by 4 bases and the J gene end by 3 bases; junction bases not matched to a gene: 8. The germline V gene has CDR1 SGHDT and CDR2 YYEEEE. The CDR3 has 15 amino acids. This CDR3 is CASSRQGLGTDTQYF. CDR3 coding DNA: TGTGCCAGCAGCCGACAGGGCTTAGGAACAGATACGCAGTATTTT.